This T cell receptor beta chain was sequenced for a study of siplizumab effects on memory and regulatory T cells. Study observations and caveats: Some alloreactive sequences were traceable to unstimulated CD4+ memory cells, and siplizumab significantly reduced them. Relative to controls at about 27%, mappable alloreactive CD4+ clones exhibited a mean Treg-derived proportion of less than 70% with siplizumab.

A note on this clone: The antigen is undetermined.

Profiling relied on immunoSEQ multiplex PCR, and the TCRdb table lists in-frame clones only, not all of them. The sample shows some 100,000 clones, roughly 93% of them seen only once. Trimming shortened V by 4 bases and J by 3 bases, and 13 bases separated the two germline ends. The CDR3 loop spans 15 amino acids. Germline V gene lookup returns CDR1 MNHEY and CDR2 SMNVEV (reference sequence). V gene TRBV27 combines with J gene TRBJ1-5, with D perhaps matching TRBD1 (5 bases). The material sequenced was CD8+ T cells sorted from blood. The source is a human donor in good health. Here the CDR3 reads CASSSLGDLNQPQHF. The CDR3 DNA sequence: TGTGCCAGCAGTTCTCTGGGGGACCTCAATCAGCCCCAGCATTTT.